Reported below is one T cell receptor beta chain. Its antigen is still unknown. This entry belongs to a study of T-cell memory formation after mild COVID-19. Study-level results: From day 15 to 85, contracting clones were balanced between CD4 and CD8, whereas later expanders leaned toward CD4+. CM and EM subsets held most contracting CD4+ clones; EMRA held CD8+ ones.

The V gene lost 5 bases and the J gene lost 5 bases, with 15 bases spanning the gap. The CDR3 has 14 amino acids. The V gene's germline CDR1 is SGHTA and CDR2 FQGTGA. TCR alpha and TCR beta cDNA libraries carrying sample barcodes and UMIs came from 5'RACE with constant-segment primers. TCRdb processed the 5' RACE reads anew with MiXCR; each CDR3 protein has one entry. There are about 240,000 distinct CDR3 sequences in the sample; roughly a tenth occur only once, and 20% to 25% lies in the top ten. The rearrangement joins TRBV7-3 to TRBJ1-1; perhaps TRBD1 as D (6 bases). The sequence came from a man aged 18 to 29 who had mild COVID-19 (a few samples of this study predate the infection). Cell type and time point are not known. Sequenced: PBMCs or a T cell subset sorted from them (not recorded which). The CDR3 loop reads CASSPSGVGTEAFF. The CDR3 coding sequence is TGTGCCAGCAGCCCCTCAGGGGTAGGGACTGAAGCTTTCTTT.